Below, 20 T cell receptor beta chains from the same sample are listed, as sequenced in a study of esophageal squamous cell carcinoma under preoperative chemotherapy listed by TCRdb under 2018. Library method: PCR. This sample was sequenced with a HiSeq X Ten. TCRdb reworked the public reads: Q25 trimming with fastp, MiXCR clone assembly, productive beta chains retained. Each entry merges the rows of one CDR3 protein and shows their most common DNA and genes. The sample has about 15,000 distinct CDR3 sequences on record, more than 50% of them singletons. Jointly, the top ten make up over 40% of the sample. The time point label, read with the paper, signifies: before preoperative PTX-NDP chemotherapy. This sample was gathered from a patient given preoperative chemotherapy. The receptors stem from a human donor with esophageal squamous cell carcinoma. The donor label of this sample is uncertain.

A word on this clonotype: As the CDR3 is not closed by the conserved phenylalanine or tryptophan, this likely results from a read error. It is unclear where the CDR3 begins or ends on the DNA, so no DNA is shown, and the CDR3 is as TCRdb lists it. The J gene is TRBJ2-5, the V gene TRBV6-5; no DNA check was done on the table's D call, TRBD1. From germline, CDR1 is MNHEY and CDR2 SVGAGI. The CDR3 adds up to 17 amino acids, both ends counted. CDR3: CASSYSRGGAGQETQHL.

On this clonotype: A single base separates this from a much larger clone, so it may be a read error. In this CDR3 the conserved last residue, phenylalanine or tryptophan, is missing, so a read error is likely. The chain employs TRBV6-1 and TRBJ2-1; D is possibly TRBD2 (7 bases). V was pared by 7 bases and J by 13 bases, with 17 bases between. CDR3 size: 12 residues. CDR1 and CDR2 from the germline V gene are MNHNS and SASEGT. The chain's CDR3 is CASKRGGETQFL. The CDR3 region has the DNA TGTGCCAGCAAGAGGGGGGGGGAGACCCAGTTCTTA.

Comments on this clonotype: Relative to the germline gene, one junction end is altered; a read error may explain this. The CDR3 DNA follows: TGTGCCAGCAGCTCCCGGGTAGTGGGAGATCAAAATACGCAGTATTTC. Its translation: CASSSRVVGDQNTQYF. The V and J genes are TRBV6-1 and TRBJ2-3; D may be TRBD2 (5 bases). This CDR3 has 16 amino acids. Germline V gene data show CDR1 as MNHNS and CDR2 as SASEGT.

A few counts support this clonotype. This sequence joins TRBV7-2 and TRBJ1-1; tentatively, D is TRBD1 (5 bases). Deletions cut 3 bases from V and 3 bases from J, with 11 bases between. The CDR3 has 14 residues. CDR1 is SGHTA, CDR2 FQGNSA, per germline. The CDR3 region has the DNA TGTGCCAGCAGCTTCCGGGGGGAATACACTGAAGCTTTCTTT. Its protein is CASSFRGEYTEAFF. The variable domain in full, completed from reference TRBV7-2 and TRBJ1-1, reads GAGVSQSPSNKVTEKGKDVELRCDPISGHTALYWYRQSLGQGLEFLIYFQGNSAPDKSGLPSDRFSAERTGGSVSTLTIQRTQQEDSAVYLCASSFRGEYTEAFFGQGTRLTVV.

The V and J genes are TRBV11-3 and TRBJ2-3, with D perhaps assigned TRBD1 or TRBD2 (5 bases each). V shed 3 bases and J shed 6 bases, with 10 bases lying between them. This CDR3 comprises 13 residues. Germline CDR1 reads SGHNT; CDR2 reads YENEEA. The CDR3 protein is CASSFSGTDTQYF. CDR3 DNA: TGTGCCAGCAGCTTTTCAGGGACCGATACGCAGTATTTT.

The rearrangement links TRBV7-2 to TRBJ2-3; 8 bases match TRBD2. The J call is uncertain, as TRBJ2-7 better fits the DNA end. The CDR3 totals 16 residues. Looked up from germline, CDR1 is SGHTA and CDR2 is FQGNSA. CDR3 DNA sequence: TGTGCCAGCAGCCTGGCGGGGGGCAGAGCCACAGATACGCAGTACTTC. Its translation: CASSLAGGRATDTQYF.

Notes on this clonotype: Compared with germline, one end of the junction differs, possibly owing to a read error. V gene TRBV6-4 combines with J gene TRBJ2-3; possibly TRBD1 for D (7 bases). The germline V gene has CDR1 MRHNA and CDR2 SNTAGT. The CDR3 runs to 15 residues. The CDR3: CASSEEGADTNTQYF. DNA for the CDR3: TGTGCCAGCAGTGAGGAGGGGGCTGACACAAATACGCAGTACTTT.

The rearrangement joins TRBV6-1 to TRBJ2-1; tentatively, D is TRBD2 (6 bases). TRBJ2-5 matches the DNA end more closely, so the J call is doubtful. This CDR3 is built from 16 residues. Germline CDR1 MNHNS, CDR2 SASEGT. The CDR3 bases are TGTGCCAGCAGGGGAGGTGGAGAGGGTCACCCAGATACCCAGTACTTC. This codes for CASRGGGEGHPDTQYF.

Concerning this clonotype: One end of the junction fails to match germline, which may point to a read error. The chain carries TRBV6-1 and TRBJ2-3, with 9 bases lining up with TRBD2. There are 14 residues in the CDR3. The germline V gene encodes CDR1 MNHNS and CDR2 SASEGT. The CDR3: CGVAGGGDKNTQYF. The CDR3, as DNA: TGTGGCGTCGCGGGGGGGGGAGACAAAAATACGCAGTATTTC.

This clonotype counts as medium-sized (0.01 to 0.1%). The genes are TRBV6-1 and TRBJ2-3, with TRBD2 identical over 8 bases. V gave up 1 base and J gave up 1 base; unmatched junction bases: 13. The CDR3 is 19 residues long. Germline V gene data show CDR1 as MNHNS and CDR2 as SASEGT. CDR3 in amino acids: CASSEVGGAPPPGTDTQYF. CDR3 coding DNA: TGTGCCAGCAGTGAAGTCGGGGGGGCCCCCCCCCCAGGCACAGATACGCAGTATTTT.

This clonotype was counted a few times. The CDR3 loop reads CASSQGTGTQETQYF. In nucleotides, the CDR3 is TGTGCCAGCAGCCAAGGGACAGGCACGCAAGAGACCCAGTACTTC. This rearrangement joins TRBV12-3 or TRBV12-4 to TRBJ2-5; 8 bases are shared with TRBD1. Unmatched junction bases numbered 8, after V lost 6 bases and J lost 2 bases. This CDR3 is built from 15 residues.

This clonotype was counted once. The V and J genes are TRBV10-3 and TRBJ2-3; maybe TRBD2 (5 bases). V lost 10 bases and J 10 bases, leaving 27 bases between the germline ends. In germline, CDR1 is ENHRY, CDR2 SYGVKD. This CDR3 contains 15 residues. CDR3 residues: CATAPKAVSTGAQYF. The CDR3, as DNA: TGTGCCACGGCCCCAAAGGCTGTGAGCACCGGGGCGCAGTATTTT.

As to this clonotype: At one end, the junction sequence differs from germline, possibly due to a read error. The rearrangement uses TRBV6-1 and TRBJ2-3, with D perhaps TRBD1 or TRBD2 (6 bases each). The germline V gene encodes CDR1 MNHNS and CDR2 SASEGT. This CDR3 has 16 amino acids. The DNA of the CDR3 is TGTGCCAGCGGAGGCCTAGGGGGGAGTGACCCAGATACGCAGTATTTC. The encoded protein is CASGGLGGSDPDTQYF.

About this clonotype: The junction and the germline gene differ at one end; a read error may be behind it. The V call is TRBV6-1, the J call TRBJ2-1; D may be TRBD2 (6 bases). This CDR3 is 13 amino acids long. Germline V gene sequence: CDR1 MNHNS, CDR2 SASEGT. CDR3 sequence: CASSEAIAVELFF. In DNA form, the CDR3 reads TGTGCCAGCAGTGAAGCGATAGCGGTGGAGCTGTTCTTT.

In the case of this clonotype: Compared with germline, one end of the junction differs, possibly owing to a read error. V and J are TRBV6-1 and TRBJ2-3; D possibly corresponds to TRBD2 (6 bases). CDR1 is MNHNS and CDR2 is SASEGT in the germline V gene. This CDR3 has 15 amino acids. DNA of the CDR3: TGTGCCAGCGGCTCTAGGCTGTCGGGAGAAAAGACGCAGTACTTT. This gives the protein CASGSRLSGEKTQYF.

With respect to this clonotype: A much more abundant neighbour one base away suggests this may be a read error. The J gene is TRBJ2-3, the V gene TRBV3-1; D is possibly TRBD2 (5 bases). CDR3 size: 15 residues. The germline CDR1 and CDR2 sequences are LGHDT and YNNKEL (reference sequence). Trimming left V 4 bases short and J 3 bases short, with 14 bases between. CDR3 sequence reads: CASSPKGDLTDTQYF. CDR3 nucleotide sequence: TGTGCCAGCAGCCCCAAGGGAGACCTGACAGATACGCAGTATTTT.

DNA of the CDR3: TGTGCCAGCAGTTACAGGGGGGGGACTGAAGCTTTCTTT. Its protein is CASSYRGGTEAFF. The chain joins TRBV6-5 to TRBJ1-1; possible D gene TRBD1, 6 bases. The CDR3 is 13 amino acids. V was shortened by 2 bases and J by 5 bases, with 9 bases between the two germline ends. The germline gives CDR1 MNHEY, CDR2 SVGAGI.

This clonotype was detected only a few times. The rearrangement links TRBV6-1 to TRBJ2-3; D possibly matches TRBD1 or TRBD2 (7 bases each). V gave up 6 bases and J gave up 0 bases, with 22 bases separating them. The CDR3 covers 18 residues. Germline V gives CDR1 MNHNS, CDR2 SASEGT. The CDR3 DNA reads TGTGCCAGCAGATCAGCCCCAGGGGGGGGGCTTAGCACAGATACGCAGTATTTT. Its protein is CASRSAPGGGLSTDTQYF.

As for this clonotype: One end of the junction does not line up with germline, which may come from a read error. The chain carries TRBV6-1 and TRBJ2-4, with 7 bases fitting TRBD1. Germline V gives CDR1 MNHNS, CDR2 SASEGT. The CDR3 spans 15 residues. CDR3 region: CASGEGGREAGTQYF. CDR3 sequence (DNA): TGTGCCAGCGGTGAAGGGGGCCGTGAGGCCGGGACTCAGTACTTC.

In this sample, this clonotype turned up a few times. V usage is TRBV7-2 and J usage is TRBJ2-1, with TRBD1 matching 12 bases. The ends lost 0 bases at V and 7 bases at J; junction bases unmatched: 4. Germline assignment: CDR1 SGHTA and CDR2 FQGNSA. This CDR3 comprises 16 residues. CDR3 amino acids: CASSLAGQGAANEQFF. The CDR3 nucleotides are TGTGCCAGCAGCTTAGCGGGACAGGGGGCTGCGAATGAGCAGTTCTTC.